This T cell receptor (beta chain) was recorded in a study of T-cell memory formation after mild COVID-19. Looking at the study overall: TCR clusters showed largely donor specificity.

J lost 8 bases, V lost 5 bases, and 12 bases had no gene match. There are 15 residues in the CDR3. Germline CDR1 SGHKS, CDR2 YYEKEE (reference sequence). Whole-study results and caveats: Several responding clones turned up in pre-infection memory, indicating that cross-reactive memory may have taken part. Clones contracting over day 15 to 85 were CD4/CD8 balanced, with later expanders leaning CD4+.

This clonotype was picked up a small number of times. Its specificity is not known. TCRdb fed the 5' RACE reads into MiXCR, producing one record per CDR3 protein. The sample carries more than 300,000 distinct CDR3 sequences, around 20% recorded once. The receptor's source is a man between 18 and 29 years old who had mild COVID-19 (a few samples of this study predate the infection). Cell type and time point are not known. The V call is TRBV5-5, the J call TRBJ2-1; 8 bases are a match to TRBD1. Sequenced: PBMCs or a T cell subset sorted from them (not recorded which). CDR3 region: CASRIDRGHWDEQFF. DNA for the CDR3: TGTGCCAGCAGGATCGACAGGGGACATTGGGATGAGCAGTTCTTC.